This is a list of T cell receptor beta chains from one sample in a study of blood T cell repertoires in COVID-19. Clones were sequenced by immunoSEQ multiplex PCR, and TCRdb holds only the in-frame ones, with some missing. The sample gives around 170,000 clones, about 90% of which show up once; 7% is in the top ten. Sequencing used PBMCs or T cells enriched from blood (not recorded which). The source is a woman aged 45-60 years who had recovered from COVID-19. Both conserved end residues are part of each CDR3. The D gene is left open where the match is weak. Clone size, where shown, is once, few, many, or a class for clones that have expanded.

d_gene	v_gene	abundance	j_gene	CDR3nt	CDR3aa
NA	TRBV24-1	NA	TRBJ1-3	TGTGCCACCAGTGATGCCTCGGGGACTGGAAACACCATATATTTT	CATSDASGTGNTIYF
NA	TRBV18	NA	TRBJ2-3	TGTGCCAGCTCACCAGGGTCGGACTACACGTATTTT	CASSPGSDYTYF
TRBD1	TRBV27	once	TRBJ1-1	TGTGCCAGCAGTTTATCCTCCGGGGACAGGGGGCTGGACACTGAAGCTTTCTTT	CASSLSSGDRGLDTEAFF
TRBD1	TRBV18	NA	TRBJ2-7	TGTGCCAGCCGAGGGGGCGACGAGCAGTACTTC	CASRGGDEQYF
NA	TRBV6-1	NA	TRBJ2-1	TGTGCCAGCAGTTATGCAGGGAAGGGTGAGCAGTTCTTC	CASSYAGKGEQFF
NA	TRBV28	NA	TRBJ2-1	TGTGCCAGCAGTTTCCCCACTAGAGTCAATGAGCAGTTCTTC	CASSFPTRVNEQFF
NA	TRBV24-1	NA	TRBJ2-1	TGTGCCACCAGTGATGGTCAGGGCCGGCGGTCCTACAATGAGCAGTTCTTC	CATSDGQGRRSYNEQFF
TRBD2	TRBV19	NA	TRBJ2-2	TGTGCCAGTAGTATGGCTGGCGGGAGTTTCTGGGGGGAGCTGTTTTTT	CASSMAGGSFWGELFF
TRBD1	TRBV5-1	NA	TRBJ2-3	TGCGCCAGCAGCTTGGCCCTAGCAGGGGGAGATACGCAGTATTTT	CASSLALAGGDTQYF
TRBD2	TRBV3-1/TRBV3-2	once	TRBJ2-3	TGTGCCAGCAGCCAATCCGGACTAGCTGATACGCAGTATTTT	CASSQSGLADTQYF
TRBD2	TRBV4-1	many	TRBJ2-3	TGCGCCAGCAGCCAATTGGGACTAGCGACAGATACGCAGTATTTT	CASSQLGLATDTQYF
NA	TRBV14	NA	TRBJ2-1	TGTGCCAGCAGCCCGAGACTCCTACCAAGCTCCTACAATGAGCAGTTCTTC	CASSPRLLPSSYNEQFF
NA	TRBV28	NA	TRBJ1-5	TGTGCCAGCAGTTTGGGGGGAGGGCGCAATCAGCCCCAGCATTTT	CASSLGGGRNQPQHF
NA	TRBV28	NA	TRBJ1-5	TGTGCCAGCAGAGGGGGAGACCACTATAGCAATCAGCCCCAGCATTTT	CASRGGDHYSNQPQHF
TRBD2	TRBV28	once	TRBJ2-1	TGTGCCAGCAGTTTAGTAATTACTAGCGGAGTCAATGAGCAGTTCTTC	CASSLVITSGVNEQFF
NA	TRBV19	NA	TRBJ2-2	TGTGCCAGCCGTGGCCCCGCGGACACCGGGGAGCTGTTTTTT	CASRGPADTGELFF
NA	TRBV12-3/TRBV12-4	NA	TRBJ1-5	TGTGCCAGCAGCGAAAGAAGTTTCGGGCCCCAGCATTTT	CASSERSFGPQHF
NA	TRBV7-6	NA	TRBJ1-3	TGTGCCAGCAGCCCCACCGGGGGGGCTGGAAACACCATATATTTT	CASSPTGGAGNTIYF